This TCR beta chain comes out of a study of T cells in localized non-small cell lung cancer. Notes on the study in general: Sequence data derive from only one tumor region, so heterogeneity remains possible. Of the top 100 tumor clones, median around 60 were in adjacent lung, approximately 30 among its top 100. In uninvolved adjacent lung, T cell clonality reached its highest value, exceeding tumor. Those with higher blood T cell density had longer overall survival.

The method was immunoSEQ multiplex PCR; TCRdb's version includes in-frame clones alone and lacks a portion of them. The repertoire consists of around 3,000 clones, with about 25% occurring once and the leading ten covering around 7.8%. In its sample, this clone is medium-sized (0.01 to 0.1%). Antigen: not known. The sample consisted of lung tumor tissue, taken before any cancer treatment. The receptor comes from a male donor aged 60 or over with stage III lung adenocarcinoma.

CDR3 DNA sequence: TGTGCCAGCAGCTATAGCGGGGGTCTACAAGAGACCCAGTACTTC. It yields the protein CASSYSGGLQETQYF. The V call is TRBV11-3, the J call TRBJ2-5; 9 bases are a match to TRBD2. V was pared by 4 bases and J by 2 bases, with 5 bases of the junction left unmatched. This CDR3 comprises 15 residues. Germline assignment: CDR1 SGHNT and CDR2 YENEEA.